A single sample is the source of the 26 T cell receptor beta chains below, sequenced in a study of blood T cell repertoires in COVID-19. Profiled with immunoSEQ multiplex PCR; TCRdb holds only in-frame clones, not every one. The sample contains 150,000 to 180,000 clones, around 85% of which appear only once. The specimen sequenced was peripheral blood. Every receptor here comes from a woman aged 60-70 years with acute or convalescent COVID-19.

The gene calls are TRBV5-1 and TRBJ1-5, with D perhaps TRBD1 (6 bases). CDR3 length equals 15 residues. Germline assignment: CDR1 SGHRS and CDR2 YFSETQ. V lost 1 base and J lost 0, with 8 bases in between. The CDR3 reads CASSLTGLSNQPQHF. Here the CDR3 DNA reads TGCGCCAGCAGCTTGACAGGGCTTAGCAATCAGCCCCAGCATTTT.

V usage is TRBV28 and J usage is TRBJ1-3; D is possibly TRBD1 (5 bases). V lost 3 bases and J lost 2, with 11 bases in between. CDR3 size: 15 residues. The V gene's germline CDR1 is MDHEN and CDR2 SYDVKM. As DNA, the CDR3 is TGTGCCAGCAGTTTCCCGGACACTCCTGGAAACACCATATATTTT. Translation: CASSFPDTPGNTIYF.

The chain couples TRBV9 to TRBJ1-2; 7 bases fit TRBD1. The trim removed 4 bases at V and 4 bases at J, leaving 10 bases unmatched. The CDR3 runs to 15 residues. The germline CDR1 and CDR2 sequences are SGDLS and YYNGEE. The CDR3 DNA sequence: TGTGCCAGCAGCCCCCAAGAGGGGGCGTTCTATGGCTACACCTTC. This codes for CASSPQEGAFYGYTF.

The V and J genes are TRBV18 and TRBJ2-7, with TRBD1 matching over 9 bases. After removal of 3 bases from V and 1 base from J, the junction contained 4 bases not matched to a gene. Germline-derived CDR1 and CDR2 are KGHSH and LQKENI. The CDR3 contains 15 residues. DNA for the CDR3: TGTGCCAGCTCACCCGTAGGACAGGGGTCCTACGAGCAGTACTTC. This encodes CASSPVGQGSYEQYF. The entire variable domain, with the rest obtained from reference TRBV18 and TRBJ2-7, is as follows: NAGVMQNPRHLVRRRGQEARLRCSPMKGHSHVYWYRQLPEEGLKFMVYLQKENIIDESGMPKERFSAEFPKEGPSILRIQQVVRGDSAAYFCASSPVGQGSYEQYFGPGTRLTVT.

This sequence joins TRBV7-9 and TRBJ1-2, with no clear D. CDR1 and CDR2 from the germline V gene are SEHNR and FQNEAQ (reference sequence). CDR3 length: 12 residues. Deletions cut 3 bases from V and 5 bases from J, with 7 bases between. DNA of the CDR3: TGTGCCAGCAGCTTTGCGAGGTATGGCTACACCTTC. Translation: CASSFARYGYTF. Complete variable domain (other parts from reference TRBV7-9 and TRBJ1-2): DTGVSQNPRHKITKRGQNVTFRCDPISEHNRLYWYRQTLGQGPEFLTYFQNEAQLEKSRLLSDRFSAERPKGSFSTLEIQRTEQGDSAMYLCASSFARYGYTFGSGTRLTVV.

V is TRBV7-2 and J is TRBJ1-1; 8 nucleotides agree with TRBD1. The CDR3 consists of 13 residues. Germline V CDR1 and CDR2: SGHTA, FQGNSA. V lost 4 bases and J lost 8; bases outside the gene matches: 6. The chain's CDR3 is CASSSGTGVEAFF. CDR3 DNA: TGTGCCAGCAGCTCCGGGACAGGCGTAGAAGCTTTCTTT.

This clone turned up a few times. This chain connects TRBV6-5 to TRBJ1-2; D perhaps matches TRBD1 (6 bases). There are 16 residues in the CDR3. The germline gives CDR1 MNHEY, CDR2 SVGAGI. Trimming cost V 4 bases and J 0 bases, with 15 bases left between them. CDR3 nucleotide sequence: TGTGCCAGCAGTTCCACCGGGACACGAGCTAACTATGGCTACACCTTC. Encoded protein: CASSSTGTRANYGYTF.

The chain has TRBV3-1 (or the pseudogene TRBV3-2) and TRBJ1-1, with D perhaps matching TRBD1 (6 bases). The CDR3 sequence is 13 residues long. V gave up 5 bases and J gave up 9 bases, with 16 bases separating them. The V gene's germline CDR1 is LGHDT and CDR2 YNNKEL (reference sequence). The CDR3 reads CASSSQGRTKAFF. DNA of the CDR3: TGTGCCAGCAGCTCACAGGGAAGAACGAAAGCTTTCTTT.

V is TRBV2 and J is TRBJ2-5, with D possibly matching TRBD2 (5 bases). V lost 4 bases and J 5 bases, leaving 14 bases between the germline ends. This CDR3 has 14 amino acids. Germline V gene sequence: CDR1 SNHLY, CDR2 FYNNEI. This CDR3 is CASSVTAGEETQYF. The CDR3 nucleotides read TGTGCCAGCAGTGTGACGGCGGGCGAGGAGACCCAGTACTTC.

The gene calls are TRBV6-5 and TRBJ1-6; 9 nucleotides line up with TRBD1. J lost 3 bases, V lost 4 bases, and 4 bases had no gene match. CDR3 length: 16 residues. CDR1 and CDR2 from the germline V gene are MNHEY and SVGAGI. CDR3 nucleotide sequence: TGTGCCAGCAGTTGGGACAGGGTCAGCTATAATTCACCCCTCCACTTT. As protein: CASSWDRVSYNSPLHF.

This clone was seen a few times. The rearrangement links TRBV11-3 to TRBJ2-1, with D possibly matching TRBD1 (6 bases). This CDR3 spans 15 amino acids. The germline CDR1 and CDR2 sequences are SGHNT and YENEEA. Trimming took 0 bases from V and 5 from J, leaving 11 bases between them. CDR3 coding DNA: TGTGCCAGCAGCTTAGATCAGGGGAGAAACAATGAGCAGTTCTTC. This gives the protein CASSLDQGRNNEQFF.

CDR3 sequence (DNA): TGTGCCAGCAGTTACGCGGGTCTAATTCAGCCCCAGCATTTT. This codes for CASSYAGLIQPQHF. The chain joins TRBV6-2 or TRBV6-3 to TRBJ1-5; D unresolved. Germline CDR1 is MNHEY and CDR2 is SVGEGT. The length of the CDR3 is 14 residues. Trimming cost V 2 bases and J 6 bases, with 11 bases left between them.

Here the CDR3 reads CASSPPPQNHEQYF. The CDR3 nucleotides are TGTGCCAGCAGCCCCCCTCCACAGAACCACGAGCAGTACTTC. The chain employs TRBV13 and TRBJ2-7; D gene uncertain. V lost 5 bases to trimming and J lost 5 bases, with 16 bases between them. The CDR3 sequence is 14 residues long. Germline CDR1 PRHDT, CDR2 FYEKMQ (reference sequence).

The gene calls are TRBV5-1 and TRBJ2-2; D remains ambiguous. Germline CDR1 is SGHRS and CDR2 is YFSETQ. V gave up 0 bases and J gave up 2 bases, with 17 bases separating them. This CDR3 has 18 amino acids. CDR3 DNA sequence: TGCGCCAGCAGCTTGGCCCGTGCCTGGGCACCCAACACCGGGGAGCTGTTTTTT. This translates into CASSLARAWAPNTGELFF. Using reference TRBV5-1 and TRBJ2-2 for the parts outside the CDR3, the full variable domain is KAGVTQTPRYLIKTRGQQVTLSCSPISGHRSVSWYQQTPGQGLQFLFEYFSETQRNKGNFPGRFSGRQFSNSRSEMNVSTLELGDSALYLCASSLARAWAPNTGELFFGEGSRLTVL.

V gene TRBV5-1 combines with J gene TRBJ2-2; possibly TRBD2 for D (7 bases). The CDR3 runs 15 residues. Germline V gene lookup returns CDR1 SGHRS and CDR2 YFSETQ. V was clipped by 5 bases and J by 0 bases, with 11 bases between them. The chain's CDR3 is CASSAGASNTGELFF. The CDR3, as DNA: TGCGCCAGCAGTGCGGGGGCGTCGAACACCGGGGAGCTGTTTTTT.

V gene TRBV18 combines with J gene TRBJ2-1; 8 bases agree with TRBD1. V was clipped by 0 bases and J by 8 bases; unmatched bases: 12. The CDR3 is made up of 17 amino acids. From germline, CDR1 is KGHSH and CDR2 LQKENI. Here the CDR3 DNA reads TGTGCCAGCTCACCACCATCCATGCCAGGGGGCGGGGATGAGCAGTTCTTC. This translates into CASSPPSMPGGGDEQFF.

This clone was seen a handful of times. The chain employs TRBV24-1 and TRBJ1-1; D may be TRBD1 (5 bases). In germline, CDR1 is KGHDR, CDR2 SFDVKD. Trimming pared 3 bases from V and 10 bases from J, leaving 26 bases between. This CDR3 is 17 amino acids long. The CDR3 is CATSDRKVPKGWRGAFF. CDR3 DNA sequence: TGTGCCACCAGTGATCGCAAGGTCCCGAAGGGTTGGAGGGGAGCTTTCTTT.

The chain carries TRBV5-8 and TRBJ2-3; TRBD1 might be the D (6 bases). This CDR3 region has 14 residues. Trimming took off 4 bases at V and 3 bases at J, with 12 bases between the two ends. Germline CDR1 and CDR2: SGHTS and YDEGEE. CDR3 sequence (DNA): TGTGCCAGCAGCCCACCAACAGGGACAGATACGCAGTATTTT. Protein: CASSPPTGTDTQYF.

V and J are TRBV12-3 or TRBV12-4 and TRBJ1-1; D remains ambiguous. The CDR3 spans 11 residues. V was clipped by 3 bases and J by 5 bases, with 4 bases between them. CDR3 amino acids: CASSFLTEAFF. In nucleotides, the CDR3 is TGTGCCAGCAGTTTCTTGACTGAAGCTTTCTTT.

The chain links TRBV7-3 to TRBJ2-3, with a weak D call TRBD2 (7 bases). The CDR3 length is 15 residues. Germline assignment: CDR1 SGHTA and CDR2 FQGTGA. V shed 4 bases and J shed 7 bases, with 18 bases lying between them. DNA of the CDR3: TGTGCCAGCAGCTCTAGCGGTGGTGGGGGCCATACGCAGTATTTT. This translates into CASSSSGGGGHTQYF. Filled out from reference TRBV7-3 and TRBJ2-3, the complete variable domain reads GAGVSQTPSNKVTEKGKYVELRCDPISGHTALYWYRQSLGQGPEFLIYFQGTGAADDSGLPNDRFFAVRPEGSVSTLKIQRTERGDSAVYLCASSSSGGGGHTQYFGPGTRLTVL.

In nucleotides, the CDR3 is TGTGCCAGCAGCTTGGTGGCAGGGGGAAATCAGCCCCAGCATTTT. Protein sequence: CASSLVAGGNQPQHF. The chain carries TRBV5-5 and TRBJ1-5; the match to TRBD1 covers 7 bases. Germline assignment: CDR1 SGHKS and CDR2 YYEKEE (reference sequence). This CDR3 contains 15 residues. J lost 4 bases, V lost 0 bases, and 4 bases had no gene match.

Of note for this clone: Other DNA sequences in the sample encode the same CDR3. The chain uses TRBV20-1 and TRBJ1-2; D might be TRBD1 (6 bases). V was shortened by 3 bases and J by 6 bases, with 11 bases between the two germline ends. Germline assignment: CDR1 DFQATT and CDR2 SNEGSKA (reference sequence). The CDR3 sequence is 12 residues long. The CDR3 bases are TGCAGTGCTAGTCGTCAGGGGAATGGCTACACCTTC. This encodes CSASRQGNGYTF.

This chain joins TRBV10-2 and TRBJ1-2; 10 bases fit TRBD1. The CDR3 covers 16 residues. Unmatched junction bases numbered 5, after V lost 0 bases and J lost 4 bases. Per germline, CDR1 WSHSY and CDR2 SAAADI. CDR3 sequence: CASSESDRGSGYGYTF. The CDR3 region has the DNA TGCGCCAGCAGTGAGTCGGACAGGGGGTCGGGCTATGGCTACACCTTC.

The chain couples TRBV25-1 to TRBJ2-1; D may be TRBD1 (7 bases). The CDR3 contains 14 residues. V was clipped by 7 bases and J by 5 bases, with 15 bases between them. CDR1 is MGHDK and CDR2 is SYGVNS in the germline V gene. CDR3 residues: CASTWRGPDNEQFF. DNA of the CDR3: TGTGCCAGCACCTGGAGGGGGCCGGACAATGAGCAGTTCTTC.

The V call is TRBV5-1, the J call TRBJ1-2, with 7 nucleotides matching TRBD1. V lost 4 bases to trimming and J lost 5 bases; unmatched junction nucleotides: 20. The CDR3 extends over 18 amino acids. CDR1 is SGHRS and CDR2 is YFSETQ in the germline V gene. This CDR3 is CASSRSPRSGRGSYGYTF. CDR3 DNA: TGCGCCAGCAGCAGGAGTCCTCGCTCGGGCAGGGGGTCTTATGGCTACACCTTC.

J is TRBJ1-2 and V is TRBV3-1 (or the pseudogene TRBV3-2), with D unclear. The germline V gene encodes CDR1 LGHDT and CDR2 YNNKEL (reference sequence). The V and J ends lost 0 bases and 1 base respectively, with 9 bases between them. The CDR3 has 15 residues. The CDR3 loop is CASSQDLDDNYGYTF. The DNA for the CDR3 is TGTGCCAGCAGCCAAGATCTAGACGATAACTATGGCTACACCTTC.